Below, one T cell receptor (beta chain) is given with its context. V was pared by 0 bases and J by 7 bases, with 6 bases of the junction left unmatched. The CDR3 sequence is 14 residues long. Looked up from germline, CDR1 is MNHNS and CDR2 is SASEGT. The protocol was immunoSEQ multiplex PCR, while the TCRdb copy is restricted to in-frame clones and leaves out a portion. The sample includes fewer than 900,000 clones, around 92% of them seen just once. The data belong to a study of Ad26.COV2.S vaccination and SARS-CoV-2 variants. Whole-study context: Donor got 5x10^10 or 1x10^11 viral particles of Ad26.COV2.S.

As to treatment: about 20 received Ad26.COV2.S at low or high dose, single or two shots; roughly 5 received placebo; per-sample allocation not given. Sampling occurred on day 63 after the first vaccine or placebo injection. Ad26 vector vaccine expressed Wuhan-strain SARS-CoV-2 spike. This TCR derives from a person aged 18 to 65 who received the Ad26.COV2.S COVID-19 vaccine or a placebo. The starting material was peripheral blood, obtained in a trial of Ad26.COV2.S vaccine versus placebo. The V gene is TRBV6-1, the J gene TRBJ2-7; 7 positions match TRBD1. CDR3 region: CASSEADRVREQYF. The CDR3 nucleotides are TGTGCCAGCAGTGAAGCTGACAGGGTCAGAGAGCAGTACTTC.